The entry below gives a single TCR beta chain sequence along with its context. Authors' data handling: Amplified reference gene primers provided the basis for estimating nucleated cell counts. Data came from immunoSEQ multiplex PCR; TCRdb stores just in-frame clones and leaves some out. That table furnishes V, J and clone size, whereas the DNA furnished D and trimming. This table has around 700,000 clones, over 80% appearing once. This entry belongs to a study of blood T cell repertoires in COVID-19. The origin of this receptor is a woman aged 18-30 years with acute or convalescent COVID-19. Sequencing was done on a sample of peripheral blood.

The CDR3 DNA reads TGTGCCAGCAGCACCTGGACAGGGGGCAACACTGAAGCTTTCTTT. Translation: CASSTWTGGNTEAFF. V is TRBV7-2 and J is TRBJ1-1; TRBD1 aligns across 11 bases. CDR1 is SGHTA, CDR2 FQGNSA, per germline. V lost 5 bases and J lost 2; bases outside the gene matches: 4. There are 15 residues in the CDR3.